The T cell receptor (beta chain) under discussion was sequenced for a study of naive CD8 T cells in extremely preterm neonates. TCRdb keeps only in-frame clones here, not all; method: immunoSEQ multiplex PCR. Found here are several thousand clones, 95% to 98% of them singletons; the top ten hold 0.36%. The CDR3 length is 15 residues. The germline CDR1 and CDR2 sequences are SGDLS and YYNGEE. The V segment lost 0 bases and the J segment 7 bases; nucleotides outside the gene matches: 6. The chain uses TRBV9 and TRBJ2-1, with 8 bases matching TRBD2. The sequenced sample consisted of naive CD8+ T cells from blood. The TCR was taken from a human donor in good health. The CDR3 spells CASSVDGGAGNEQFF. For the CDR3, the DNA is TGTGCCAGCAGCGTAGACGGGGGGGCGGGGAATGAGCAGTTCTTC. The variable domain in full, completed from reference TRBV9 and TRBJ2-1, reads DSGVTQTPKHLITATGQRVTLRCSPRSGDLSVYWYQQSLDQGLQFLIQYYNGEERAKGNILERFSAQQFPDLHSELNLSSLELGDSALYFCASSVDGGAGNEQFFGPGTRLTVL.